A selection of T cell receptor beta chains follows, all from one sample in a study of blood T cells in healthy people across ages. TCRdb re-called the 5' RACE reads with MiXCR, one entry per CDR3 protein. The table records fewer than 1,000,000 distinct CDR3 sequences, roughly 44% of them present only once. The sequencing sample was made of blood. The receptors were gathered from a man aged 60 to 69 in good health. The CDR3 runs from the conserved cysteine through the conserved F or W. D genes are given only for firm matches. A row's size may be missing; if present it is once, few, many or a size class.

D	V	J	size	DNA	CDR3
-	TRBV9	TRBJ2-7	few	TGTGCCAGCAGCCCCGGCCAGGGGATCCCCTACGAGCAGTACTTC	CASSPGQGIPYEQYF
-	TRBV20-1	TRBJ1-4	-	TGCAGTGTGGATTTGGGGGCTGAAAAACTGTTTTTT	CSVDLGAEKLFF
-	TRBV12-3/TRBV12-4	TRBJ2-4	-	TGTGCCAGCAGTTTCCAGGGTTCCTACGAGCCGTACTTC	CASSFQGSYEPYF
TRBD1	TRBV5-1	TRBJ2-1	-	TGCGCCAGCAGCTTGGCCGGGGCAGGGGGCAGGTTCTTC	CASSLAGAGGRFF
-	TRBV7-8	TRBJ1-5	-	TGTGCCAGCAGCTTTGGATCAGGGCGAAGCAATCAGCCCCAGCATTTT	CASSFGSGRSNQPQHF
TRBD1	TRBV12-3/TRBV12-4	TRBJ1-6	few	TGTGCCAGCAGCCAACAGGGGACGAGCTCCTATAATTCACCCCTCCACTTT	CASSQQGTSSYNSPLHF
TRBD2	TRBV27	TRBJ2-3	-	TGTGCCAGCAGTTTCAGCACCACTAGCGGGGGGGCCCCAGATACGCAGTATTTT	CASSFSTTSGGAPDTQYF
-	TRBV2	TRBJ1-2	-	TGTGCCACCCCACGGCCCCGGGCTTACTATGGCTACACCTTC	CATPRPRAYYGYTF
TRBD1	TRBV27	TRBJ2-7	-	TGTGCCAGCAGTTTAAAAGGGACAGGGGCCTACGAGCAGTACTTC	CASSLKGTGAYEQYF
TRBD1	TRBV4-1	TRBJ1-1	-	TGCGCCAGCAGCACAGGACAGGATAGAATGAACACTGAAGCTTTCTTT	CASSTGQDRMNTEAFF
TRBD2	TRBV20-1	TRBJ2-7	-	TGCAGTGTGGGGGGGTGTACAACCTACGAGCAGTACTTC	CSVGGCTTYEQYF
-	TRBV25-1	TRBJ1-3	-	TGTGCCAGCTCTGATGGAGGGGGACAAGGAAACACCATATATTTT	CASSDGGGQGNTIYF
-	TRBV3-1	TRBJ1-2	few	TGTGCCAGCAGCCGTGGTGGACAGTCCTATGGCTACACCTTC	CASSRGGQSYGYTF
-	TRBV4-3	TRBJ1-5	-	TGCGCCAGCAGCCAAACTCCGAATCAGCCCCAGCATTTT	CASSQTPNQPQHF
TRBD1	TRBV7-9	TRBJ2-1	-	TGTGCCAGCAGCTTAGGCAGGACAGGGGCGAATAATGAGCAGTTCTTC	CASSLGRTGANNEQFF
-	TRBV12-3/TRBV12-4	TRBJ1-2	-	TGTGCCAGCAGTTTTGGGCGGGAGTTGTTCAACTATGGCTACACCTTC	CASSFGRELFNYGYTF
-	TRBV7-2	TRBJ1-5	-	TGTGCCAGCAGCTTCTCCGGGATGGATGGCCAGCCCCAGCATTTT	CASSFSGMDGQPQHF
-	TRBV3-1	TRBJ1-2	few	TGTGCCAGCAGCCCCGAGCGGGGGTTCCACACCTTC	CASSPERGFHTF
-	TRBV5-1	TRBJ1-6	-	TGCGCCAGCAGAGGGGAGTCTGGGGCACCCCTCCACTTT	CASRGESGAPLHF
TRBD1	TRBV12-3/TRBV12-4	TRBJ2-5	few	TGTGCCAGCAGTCCCGACAGGGAGCGAGAAGAGACCCAGTACTTC	CASSPDREREETQYF
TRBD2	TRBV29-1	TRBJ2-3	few	TGCAGCGTTGAAGTAGCTAGCGGACTTAATACGCAGTATTTT	CSVEVASGLNTQYF
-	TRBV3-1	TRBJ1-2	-	TGTGCCAGCATAGCGGCAGGGGCTTATGGCTACACCTTC	CASIAAGAYGYTF
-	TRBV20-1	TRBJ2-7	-	TGCAGTGCTAGAGAACTTTACGAGCAGTACTTC	CSARELYEQYF
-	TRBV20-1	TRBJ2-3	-	TGCAGTGCTAGCGGGCAGACCTTCACAGATACGCAGTATTTT	CSASGQTFTDTQYF
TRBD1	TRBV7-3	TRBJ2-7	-	TGTGCCAGCAGCTCGTACGGGACAGGGGACAATGAGCAGTACTTC	CASSSYGTGDNEQYF
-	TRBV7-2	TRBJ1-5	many	TGTGCCAGCAGCTTAGCGCCTGGGACATCTCAGCCCCAGCATTTT	CASSLAPGTSQPQHF
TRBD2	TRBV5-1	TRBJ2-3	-	TGCGCCAGCAAGCGTCAAGCTAGCGGACCCACAGATACGCAGTATTTT	CASKRQASGPTDTQYF
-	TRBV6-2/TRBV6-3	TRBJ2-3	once	TGTGCCAGCACCCATGAGGAGGAGCTGAAGTATTTT	CASTHEEELKYF
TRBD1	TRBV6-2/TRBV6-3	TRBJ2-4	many	TGTGCCAGCAGTCAGGACAGGGGAGCCAAAAACATTCAGTACTTC	CASSQDRGAKNIQYF
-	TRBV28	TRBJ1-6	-	TGTGCCAGCAAAGGCAGCCAGAATTCACCCCTCCACTTT	CASKGSQNSPLHF
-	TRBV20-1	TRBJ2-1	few	TGCAGTTCCACCTCGAGCAGGGGTGTGAATGAGCAGTTCTTC	CSSTSSRGVNEQFF
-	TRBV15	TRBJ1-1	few	TGTGCCACCAGCAGAGATCAGGGGGAAGCTTTCTTT	CATSRDQGEAFF
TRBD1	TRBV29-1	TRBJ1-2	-	TGCAGGGCAAACACCGGGACAGGGGCCTATGGCTACACCTTC	CRANTGTGAYGYTF
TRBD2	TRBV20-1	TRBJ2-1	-	TGCAGTGCTAGAGATTGGACTAGCAGGGGTAATGAGCAGTTCTTC	CSARDWTSRGNEQFF
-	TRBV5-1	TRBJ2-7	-	TGCGCCAGCAGCCTCCCAGGGCCAAGCTCCTACAATGAGCAGTACTTC	CASSLPGPSSYNEQYF
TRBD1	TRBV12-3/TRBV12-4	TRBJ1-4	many	TGTGCCAGCAGTCCGGGACAGGGAAATGAAAAACTGTTTTTT	CASSPGQGNEKLFF
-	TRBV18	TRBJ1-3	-	TGTGCCAGCTCTGACATGTCCGGAAACACCATATATTTT	CASSDMSGNTIYF
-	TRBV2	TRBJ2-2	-	TGTGCCAGCACCAGGGGGGAGAACACCGGGGAGCTGTTTTTT	CASTRGENTGELFF
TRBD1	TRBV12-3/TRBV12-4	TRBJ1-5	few	TGTGCCAGCAGTTGGGGACAGAGCAATCAGCCCCAGCATTTT	CASSWGQSNQPQHF
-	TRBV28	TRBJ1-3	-	TGTGCCAGCAGTGCAGGGGCGGAGACGTTCTCTGGAAACACCATATATTTT	CASSAGAETFSGNTIYF
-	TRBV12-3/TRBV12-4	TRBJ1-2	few	TGTGCCAGCAGCCCAGGGGAGGACTATGGCTACACCTTC	CASSPGEDYGYTF